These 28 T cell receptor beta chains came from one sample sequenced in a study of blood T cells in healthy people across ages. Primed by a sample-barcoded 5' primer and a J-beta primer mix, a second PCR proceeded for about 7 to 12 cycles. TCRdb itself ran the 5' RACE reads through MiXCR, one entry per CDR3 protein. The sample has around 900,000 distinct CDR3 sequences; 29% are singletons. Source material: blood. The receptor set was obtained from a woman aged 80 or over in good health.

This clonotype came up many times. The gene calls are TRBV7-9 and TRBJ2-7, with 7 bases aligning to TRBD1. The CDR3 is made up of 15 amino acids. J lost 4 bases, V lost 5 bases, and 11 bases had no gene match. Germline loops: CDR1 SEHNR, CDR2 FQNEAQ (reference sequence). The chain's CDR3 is CASSPGTVLTYEQYF. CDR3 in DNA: TGTGCCAGCAGCCCCGGGACAGTGTTGACTTACGAGCAGTACTTC.

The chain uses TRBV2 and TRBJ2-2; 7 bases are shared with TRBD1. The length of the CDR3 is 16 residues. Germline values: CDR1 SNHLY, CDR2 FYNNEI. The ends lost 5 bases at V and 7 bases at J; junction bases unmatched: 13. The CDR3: CASSFDRQGIGGELFF. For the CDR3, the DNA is TGTGCCAGCAGTTTCGACAGACAGGGTATTGGCGGGGAGCTGTTTTTT.

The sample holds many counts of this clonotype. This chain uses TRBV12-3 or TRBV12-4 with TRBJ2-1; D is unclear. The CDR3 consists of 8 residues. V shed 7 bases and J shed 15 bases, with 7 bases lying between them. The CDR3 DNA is TGTGCCAGCACCCCAGCGTTCTTC. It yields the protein CASTPAFF.

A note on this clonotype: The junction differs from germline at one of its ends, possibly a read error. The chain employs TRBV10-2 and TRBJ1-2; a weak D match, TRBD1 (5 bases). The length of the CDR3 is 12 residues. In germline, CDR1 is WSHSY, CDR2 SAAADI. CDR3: CTSRGYNYGYTF. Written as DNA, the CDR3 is TGCACCAGCCGGGGCTATAACTATGGCTACACCTTC.

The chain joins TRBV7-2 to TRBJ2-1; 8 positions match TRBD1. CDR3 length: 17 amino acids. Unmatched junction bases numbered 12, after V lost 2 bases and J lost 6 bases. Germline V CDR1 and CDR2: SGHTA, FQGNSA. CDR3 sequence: CASSLSPRTGSANEQFF. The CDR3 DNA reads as TGTGCCAGCAGCTTATCCCCTCGGACAGGGTCGGCCAATGAGCAGTTCTTC.

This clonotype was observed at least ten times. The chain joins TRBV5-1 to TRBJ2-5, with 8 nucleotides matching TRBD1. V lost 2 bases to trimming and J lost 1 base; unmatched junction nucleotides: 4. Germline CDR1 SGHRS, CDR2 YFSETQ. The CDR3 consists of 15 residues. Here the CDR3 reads CASSFPGTGQETQYF. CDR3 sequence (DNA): TGCGCCAGCAGCTTCCCGGGGACAGGCCAAGAGACCCAGTACTTC. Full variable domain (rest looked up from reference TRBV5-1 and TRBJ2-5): KAGVTQTPRYLIKTRGQQVTLSCSPISGHRSVSWYQQTPGQGLQFLFEYFSETQRNKGNFPGRFSGRQFSNSRSEMNVSTLELGDSALYLCASSFPGTGQETQYFGPGTRLLVL.

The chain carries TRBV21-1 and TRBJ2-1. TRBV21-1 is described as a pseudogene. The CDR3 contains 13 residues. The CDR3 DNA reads TGTGCCAGCAGCATCCTAGATACCAATGAGCAGTTCTTC. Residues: CASSILDTNEQFF.

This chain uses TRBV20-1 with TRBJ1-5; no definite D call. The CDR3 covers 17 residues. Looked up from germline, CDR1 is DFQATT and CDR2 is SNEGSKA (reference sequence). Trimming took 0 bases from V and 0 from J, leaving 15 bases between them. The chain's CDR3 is CSARDLARGFSNQPQHF. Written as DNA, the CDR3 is TGCAGTGCTAGAGATCTGGCTCGCGGCTTTAGCAATCAGCCCCAGCATTTT.

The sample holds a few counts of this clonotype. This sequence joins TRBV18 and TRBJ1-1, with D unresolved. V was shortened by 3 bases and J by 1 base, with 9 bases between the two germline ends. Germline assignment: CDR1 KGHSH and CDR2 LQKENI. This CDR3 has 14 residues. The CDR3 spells CASSPGQQNTEAFF. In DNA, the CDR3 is TGTGCCAGCTCACCGGGCCAGCAGAACACTGAAGCTTTCTTT.

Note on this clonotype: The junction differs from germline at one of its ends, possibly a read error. DNA for the CDR3: TGTGCCAGCAGTCCCCGGACAGGGGCGAGCGCAGATGCGCAGTATTTT. As protein: CASSPRTGASADAQYF. The V and J genes are TRBV12-3 or TRBV12-4 and TRBJ2-3, with 9 bases identical to TRBD1. This CDR3 has 16 residues.

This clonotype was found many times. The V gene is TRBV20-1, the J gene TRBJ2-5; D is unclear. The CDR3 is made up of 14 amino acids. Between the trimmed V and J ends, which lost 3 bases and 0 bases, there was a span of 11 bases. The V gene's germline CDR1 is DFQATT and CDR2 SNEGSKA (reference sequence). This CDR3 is CSASRLEYQETQYF. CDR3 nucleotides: TGCAGTGCTAGTCGGTTGGAGTACCAAGAGACCCAGTACTTC.

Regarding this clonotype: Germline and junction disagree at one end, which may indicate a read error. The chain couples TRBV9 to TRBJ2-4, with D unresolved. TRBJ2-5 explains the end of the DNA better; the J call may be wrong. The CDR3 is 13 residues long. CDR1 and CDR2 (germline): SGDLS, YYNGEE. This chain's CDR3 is CANSVGRQETQYF. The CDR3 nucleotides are TGTGCCAACAGCGTAGGTAGGCAAGAGACCCAGTACTTC.

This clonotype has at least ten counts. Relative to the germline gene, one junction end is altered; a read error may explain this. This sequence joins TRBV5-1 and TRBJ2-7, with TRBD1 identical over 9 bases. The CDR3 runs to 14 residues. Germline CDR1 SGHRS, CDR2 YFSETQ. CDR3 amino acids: CASSSGTGSYEQYF. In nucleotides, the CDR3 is TGTGCCAGCAGTTCCGGGACAGGGAGCTACGAGCAGTACTTC.

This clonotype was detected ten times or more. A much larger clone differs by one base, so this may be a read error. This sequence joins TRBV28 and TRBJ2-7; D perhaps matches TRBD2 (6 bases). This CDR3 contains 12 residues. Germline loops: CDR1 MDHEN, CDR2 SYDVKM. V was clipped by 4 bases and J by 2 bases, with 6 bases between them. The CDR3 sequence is CASSWGAYEQYF. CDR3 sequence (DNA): TGTGCCAGCAGTTGGGGGGCCTACGAGCAGTACTTC.

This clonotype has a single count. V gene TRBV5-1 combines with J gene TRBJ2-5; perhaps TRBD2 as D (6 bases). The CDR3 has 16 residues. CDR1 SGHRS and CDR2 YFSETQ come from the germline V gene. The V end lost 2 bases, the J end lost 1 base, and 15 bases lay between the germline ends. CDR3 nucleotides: TGCGCCAGCAGCTTATCCCCCGGGACTCGCCAAGAGACCCAGTACTTC. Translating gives CASSLSPGTRQETQYF.

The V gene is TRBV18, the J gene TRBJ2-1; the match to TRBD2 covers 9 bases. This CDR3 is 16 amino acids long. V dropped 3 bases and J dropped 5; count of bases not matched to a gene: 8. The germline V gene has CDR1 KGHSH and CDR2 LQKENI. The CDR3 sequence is CASSPVNSGGHNEQFF. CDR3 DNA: TGTGCCAGCTCACCTGTGAATAGCGGGGGCCACAATGAGCAGTTCTTC.

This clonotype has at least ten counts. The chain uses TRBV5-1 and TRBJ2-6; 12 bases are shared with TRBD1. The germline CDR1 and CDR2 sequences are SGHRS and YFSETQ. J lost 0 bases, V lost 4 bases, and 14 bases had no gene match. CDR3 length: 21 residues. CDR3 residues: CASSETRGQGAPYSGANVLTF. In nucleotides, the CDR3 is TGCGCCAGCAGCGAGACGCGGGGACAGGGGGCCCCCTACTCTGGGGCCAACGTCCTGACTTTC.

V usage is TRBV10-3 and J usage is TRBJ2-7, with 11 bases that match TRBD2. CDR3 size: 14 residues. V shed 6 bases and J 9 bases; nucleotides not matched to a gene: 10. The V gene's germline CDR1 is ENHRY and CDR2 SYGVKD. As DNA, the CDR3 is TGTGCCATCAGGGAGGGTAGCGGGGGGGCCGGGCAGTACTTC. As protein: CAIREGSGGAGQYF.

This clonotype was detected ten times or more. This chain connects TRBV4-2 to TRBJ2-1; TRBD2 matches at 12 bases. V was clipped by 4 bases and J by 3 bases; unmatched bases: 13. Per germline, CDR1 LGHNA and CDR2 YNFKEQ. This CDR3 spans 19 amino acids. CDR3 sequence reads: CASSPSSSGGALIYNEQFF. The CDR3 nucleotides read TGTGCCAGCAGCCCTTCTTCTAGCGGGGGGGCCCTAATCTACAATGAGCAGTTCTTC.

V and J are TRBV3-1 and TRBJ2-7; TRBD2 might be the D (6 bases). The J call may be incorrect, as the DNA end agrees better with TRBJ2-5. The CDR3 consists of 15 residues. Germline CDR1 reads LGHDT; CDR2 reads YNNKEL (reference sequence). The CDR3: CASSQPGSGRETQYF. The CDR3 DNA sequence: TGTGCCAGCAGCCAACCGGGCAGCGGGCGAGAGACCCAGTACTTC.

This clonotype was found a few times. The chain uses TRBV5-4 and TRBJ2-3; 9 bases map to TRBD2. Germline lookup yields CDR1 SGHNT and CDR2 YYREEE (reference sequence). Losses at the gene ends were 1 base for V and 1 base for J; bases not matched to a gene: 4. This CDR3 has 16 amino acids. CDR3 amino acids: CASSLYASGGTDTQYF. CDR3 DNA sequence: TGTGCCAGCAGCTTGTACGCTAGCGGGGGCACAGATACGCAGTATTTT.

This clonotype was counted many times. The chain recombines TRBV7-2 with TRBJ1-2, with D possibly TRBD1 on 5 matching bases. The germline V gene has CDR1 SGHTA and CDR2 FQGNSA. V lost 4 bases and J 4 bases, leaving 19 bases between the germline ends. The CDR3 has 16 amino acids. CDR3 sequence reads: CASSSRGDSARYGYTF. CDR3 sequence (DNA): TGTGCCAGCAGCTCCCGAGGCGACAGTGCTCGCTATGGCTACACCTTC.

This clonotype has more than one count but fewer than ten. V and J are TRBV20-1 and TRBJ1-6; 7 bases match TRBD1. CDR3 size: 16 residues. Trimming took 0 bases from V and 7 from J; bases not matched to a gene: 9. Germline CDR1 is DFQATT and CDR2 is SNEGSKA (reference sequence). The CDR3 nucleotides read TGCAGTGCTAGAGATTCGCAGGGGGGGGTGAATTCACCCCTCCACTTT. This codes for CSARDSQGGVNSPLHF.

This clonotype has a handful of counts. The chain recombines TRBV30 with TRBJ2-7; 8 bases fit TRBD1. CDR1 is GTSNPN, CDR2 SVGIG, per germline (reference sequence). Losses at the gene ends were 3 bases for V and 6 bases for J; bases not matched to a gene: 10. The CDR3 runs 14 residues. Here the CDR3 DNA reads TGTGCCTGGAGGAGACAGGGGCGGATAACCGAGCAGTACTTC. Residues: CAWRRQGRITEQYF.

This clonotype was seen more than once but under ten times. Written as DNA, the CDR3 is TGTGCCAGCAGTAGGGCTCCGATCTCACATCGGGGCTACACCTTC. This translates into CASSRAPISHRGYTF. The V and J genes are TRBV6-2 or TRBV6-3 and TRBJ1-2; D not resolved. Germline CDR1 MNHEY, CDR2 SVGEGT. The CDR3 contains 15 residues. The V end lost 5 bases, the J end lost 8 bases, and 21 bases lay between the germline ends.

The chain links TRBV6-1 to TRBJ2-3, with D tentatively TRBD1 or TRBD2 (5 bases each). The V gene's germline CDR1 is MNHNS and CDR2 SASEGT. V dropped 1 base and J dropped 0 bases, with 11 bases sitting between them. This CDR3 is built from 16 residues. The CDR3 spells CASSEVPGASTDTQYF. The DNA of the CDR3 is TGTGCCAGCAGTGAAGTCCCCGGGGCTAGCACAGATACGCAGTATTTT.

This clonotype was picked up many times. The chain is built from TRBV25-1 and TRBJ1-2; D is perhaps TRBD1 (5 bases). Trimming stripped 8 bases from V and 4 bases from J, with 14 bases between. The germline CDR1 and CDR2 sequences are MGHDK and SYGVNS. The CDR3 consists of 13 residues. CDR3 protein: CASGGTTGYGYTF. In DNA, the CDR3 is TGTGCCAGCGGGGGGACGACGGGCTATGGCTACACCTTC.

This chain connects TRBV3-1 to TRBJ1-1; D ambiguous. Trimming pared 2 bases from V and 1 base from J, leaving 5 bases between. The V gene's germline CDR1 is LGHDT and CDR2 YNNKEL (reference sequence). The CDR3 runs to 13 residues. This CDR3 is CASSQYKNTEAFF. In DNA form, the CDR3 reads TGTGCCAGCAGCCAATATAAGAACACTGAAGCTTTCTTT.